This TCR beta chain came from a study of T cell changes during pregnancy in multiple sclerosis. Only a few counts were recorded for this clone. From germline, CDR1 is MDHEN and CDR2 SYDVKM. J lost 4 bases, V lost 4 bases, and 10 bases had no gene match. The CDR3 is made up of 17 amino acids. Sequencing used immunoSEQ multiplex PCR; TCRdb keeps in-frame clones, though not all of them. The table records about 45,000 clones, about 87% of them present only once. The TCR originated in a female donor with multiple sclerosis, enrolled in a pregnancy study. The chain recombines TRBV28 with TRBJ1-5; TRBD1 matches at 10 bases. The sample consisted of peripheral blood, taken in the first trimester of pregnancy. The CDR3 is CASSSTSVDRGNQPQHF. CDR3 nucleotide sequence: TGTGCCAGCAGTTCCACAAGCGTGGACAGGGGGAATCAGCCCCAGCATTTT.